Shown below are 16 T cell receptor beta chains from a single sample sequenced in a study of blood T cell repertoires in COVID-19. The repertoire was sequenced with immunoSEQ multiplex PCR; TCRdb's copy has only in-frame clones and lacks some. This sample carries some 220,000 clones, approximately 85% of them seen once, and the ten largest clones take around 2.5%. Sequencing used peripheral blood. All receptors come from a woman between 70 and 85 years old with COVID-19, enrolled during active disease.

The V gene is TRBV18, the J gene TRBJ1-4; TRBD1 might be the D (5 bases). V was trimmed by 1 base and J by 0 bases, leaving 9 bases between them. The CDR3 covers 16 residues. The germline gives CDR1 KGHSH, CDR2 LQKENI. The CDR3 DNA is TGTGCCAGCTCACCACTTCGGGGGTCAACTAATGAAAAACTGTTTTTT. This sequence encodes CASSPLRGSTNEKLFF.

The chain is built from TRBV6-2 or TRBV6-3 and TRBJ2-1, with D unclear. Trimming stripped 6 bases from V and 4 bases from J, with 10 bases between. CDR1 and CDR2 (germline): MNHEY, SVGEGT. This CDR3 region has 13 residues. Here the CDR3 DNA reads TGTGCCAGCAGCGATCCAGGATACAATGAGCAGTTCTTC. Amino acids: CASSDPGYNEQFF.

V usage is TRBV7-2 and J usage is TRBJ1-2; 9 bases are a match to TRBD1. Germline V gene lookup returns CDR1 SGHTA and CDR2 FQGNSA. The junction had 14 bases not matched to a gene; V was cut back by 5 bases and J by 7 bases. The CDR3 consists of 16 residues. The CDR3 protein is CASSKTWTGELLGYTF. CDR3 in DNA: TGTGCCAGCAGCAAAACGTGGACAGGGGAATTGCTTGGCTACACCTTC.

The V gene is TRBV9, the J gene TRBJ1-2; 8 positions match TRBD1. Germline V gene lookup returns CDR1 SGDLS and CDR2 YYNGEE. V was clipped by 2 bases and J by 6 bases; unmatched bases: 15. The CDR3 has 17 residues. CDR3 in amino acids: CASSVRTGSVGADGYTF. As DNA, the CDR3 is TGTGCCAGCAGCGTTCGGACAGGGAGTGTTGGTGCGGATGGCTACACCTTC. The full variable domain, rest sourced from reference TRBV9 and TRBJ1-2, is DSGVTQTPKHLITATGQRVTLRCSPRSGDLSVYWYQQSLDQGLQFLIQYYNGEERAKGNILERFSAQQFPDLHSELNLSSLELGDSALYFCASSVRTGSVGADGYTFGSGTRLTVV.

CDR3 region: CAITGAGGSSFYGYTF. DNA for the CDR3: TGTGCCATCACTGGGGCAGGTGGTTCTTCTTTCTATGGCTACACCTTC. The chain couples TRBV10-3 to TRBJ1-2, with TRBD1 as a possible D gene (5 bases). Germline values: CDR1 ENHRY, CDR2 SYGVKD. The CDR3 is 16 amino acids. Trimming left V 7 bases short and J 4 bases short, with 22 bases between.

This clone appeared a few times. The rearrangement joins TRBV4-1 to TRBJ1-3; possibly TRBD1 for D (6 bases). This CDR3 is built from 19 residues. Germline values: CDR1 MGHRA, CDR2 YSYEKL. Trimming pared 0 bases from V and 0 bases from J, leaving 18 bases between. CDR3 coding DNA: TGCGCCAGCAGCCAAGAGGCAGCGACAGGTTTATCCTCTGGAAACACCATATATTTT. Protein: CASSQEAATGLSSGNTIYF.

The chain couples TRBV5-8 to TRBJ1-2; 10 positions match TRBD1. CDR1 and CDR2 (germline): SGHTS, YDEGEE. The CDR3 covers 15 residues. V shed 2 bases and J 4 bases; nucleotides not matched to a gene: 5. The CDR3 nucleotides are TGTGCCAGCAGCTTATGGACAGGGGGGGTCTATGGCTACACCTTC. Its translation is CASSLWTGGVYGYTF. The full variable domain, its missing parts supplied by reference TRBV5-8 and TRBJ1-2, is EAGVTQSPTHLIKTRGQQATLRCSPISGHTSVYWYQQALGLGLQFLLWYDEGEERNRGNFPPRFSGRQFPNYSSELNVNALELEDSALYLCASSLWTGGVYGYTFGSGTRLTVV.

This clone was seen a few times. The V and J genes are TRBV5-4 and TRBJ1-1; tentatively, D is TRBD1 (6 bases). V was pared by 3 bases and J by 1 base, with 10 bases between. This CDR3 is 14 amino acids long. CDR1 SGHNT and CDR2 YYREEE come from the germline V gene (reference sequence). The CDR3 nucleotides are TGTGCCAGCAGCTCCCTGGACAGGAACACTGAAGCTTTCTTT. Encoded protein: CASSSLDRNTEAFF.

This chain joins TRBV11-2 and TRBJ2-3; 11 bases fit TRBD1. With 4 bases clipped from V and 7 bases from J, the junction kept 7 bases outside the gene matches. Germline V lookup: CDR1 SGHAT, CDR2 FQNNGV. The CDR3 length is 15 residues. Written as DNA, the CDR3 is TGTGCCAGCAGCTACCGGGACAGGGGGAGGAATACGCAGTATTTT. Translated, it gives CASSYRDRGRNTQYF. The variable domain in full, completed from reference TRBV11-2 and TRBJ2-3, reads EAGVAQSPRYKIIEKRQSVAFWCNPISGHATLYWYQQILGQGPKLLIQFQNNGVVDDSQLPKDRFSAERLKGVDSTLKIQPAKLEDSAVYLCASSYRDRGRNTQYFGPGTRLTVL.

The CDR3, as DNA: TGTGCCAGCAGCCTTCTGGGCAGGGGGCGAGAGACCCAGTACTTC. It is translated as CASSLLGRGRETQYF. This chain links TRBV14 with TRBJ2-5; 8 bases fit TRBD1. Germline V lookup: CDR1 SGHDN, CDR2 FVKESK. V dropped 4 bases and J dropped 4; count of bases not matched to a gene: 8. The CDR3 sequence is 15 residues long.

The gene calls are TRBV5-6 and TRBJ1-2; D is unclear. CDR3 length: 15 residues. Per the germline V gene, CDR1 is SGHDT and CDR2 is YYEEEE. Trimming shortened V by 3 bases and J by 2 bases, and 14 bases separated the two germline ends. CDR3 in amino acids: CASSSLTSRNYGYTF. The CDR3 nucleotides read TGTGCCAGCAGCTCACTGACAAGCAGAAACTATGGCTACACCTTC.

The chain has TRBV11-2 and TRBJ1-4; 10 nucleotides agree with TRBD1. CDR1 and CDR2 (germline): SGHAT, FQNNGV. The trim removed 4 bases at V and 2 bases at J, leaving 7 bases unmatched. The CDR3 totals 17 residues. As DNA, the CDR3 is TGTGCCAGCAGCTCCGGGGACAGGGGACCTACTAATGAAAAACTGTTTTTT. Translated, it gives CASSSGDRGPTNEKLFF.

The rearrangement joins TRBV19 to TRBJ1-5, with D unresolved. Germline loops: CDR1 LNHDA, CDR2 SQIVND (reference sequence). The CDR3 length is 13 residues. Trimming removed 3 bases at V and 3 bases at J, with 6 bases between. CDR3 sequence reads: CASSISDNQPQHF. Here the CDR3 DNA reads TGTGCCAGTAGTATTTCAGACAATCAGCCCCAGCATTTT.

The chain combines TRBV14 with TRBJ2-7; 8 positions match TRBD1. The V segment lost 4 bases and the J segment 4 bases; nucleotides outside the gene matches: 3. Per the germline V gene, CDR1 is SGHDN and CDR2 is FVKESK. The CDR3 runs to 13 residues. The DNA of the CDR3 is TGTGCCAGCAGCCCAAACAGGGGGTACGAGCAGTACTTC. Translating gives CASSPNRGYEQYF.

CDR3 residues: CASSDHYNEQFF. The CDR3 nucleotides are TGTGCCAGCAGTGATCATTACAATGAGCAGTTCTTC. The gene calls are TRBV6-1 and TRBJ2-1; D not resolved. This CDR3 comprises 12 residues. The V end was cut by 3 bases, the J end by 4 bases, with 4 bases between. Germline assignment: CDR1 MNHNS and CDR2 SASEGT.

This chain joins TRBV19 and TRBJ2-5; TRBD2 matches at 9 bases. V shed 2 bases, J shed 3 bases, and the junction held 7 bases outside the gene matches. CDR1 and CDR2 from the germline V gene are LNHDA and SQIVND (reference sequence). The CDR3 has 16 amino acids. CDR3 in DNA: TGTGCCAGTAGTATATATAGCGGGAGATTGGAAGAGACCCAGTACTTC. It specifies CASSIYSGRLEETQYF.